What follows are 26 T cell receptor beta chains derived from one specimen sequenced in a study of blood T cell repertoires in COVID-19. The assay was immunoSEQ multiplex PCR, and TCRdb's table has in-frame clones only and misses some. The profile shows a few hundred thousand clones, 88% of them singletons. Sequencing used PBMCs or T cells enriched from blood (not recorded which). The receptors come from an older woman who had recovered from COVID-19.

J is TRBJ2-2 and V is TRBV3-1 (or the pseudogene TRBV3-2); maybe TRBD1 (5 bases). CDR1 and CDR2 (germline): LGHDT, YNNKEL (reference sequence). The V and J ends lost 4 bases and 8 bases respectively, with 8 bases between them. The CDR3 sequence is 12 residues long. CDR3 bases: TGTGCCAGCAGCCTAGGGGTGGGGGAGCTGTTTTTT. This translates into CASSLGVGELFF.

The chain recombines TRBV7-9 with TRBJ2-5, with D possibly being TRBD1 (6 bases). The CDR3 consists of 16 residues. Germline V CDR1 and CDR2: SEHNR, FQNEAQ (reference sequence). The ends were cut back, 5 bases at V and 1 base at J, with 17 bases in the middle. The CDR3 nucleotides read TGTGCCAGCAGCAGGGGACGAGACAGGAGCCAAGAGACCCAGTACTTC. Protein sequence: CASSRGRDRSQETQYF.

This clone was observed a single time. The genes are TRBV5-1 and TRBJ2-2, with TRBD1 as a possible D gene (6 bases). V lost 7 bases to trimming and J lost 0 bases, with 10 bases between them. The V gene's germline CDR1 is SGHRS and CDR2 YFSETQ. This CDR3 has 14 amino acids. The CDR3 coding sequence is TGCGCCAGCCTGGGGGCAGCGAACACCGGGGAGCTGTTTTTT. Translation gives CASLGAANTGELFF.

The V and J genes are TRBV19 and TRBJ1-2; D gene unclear. CDR1 is LNHDA and CDR2 is SQIVND in the germline V gene (reference sequence). Trimming removed 4 bases at V and 4 bases at J, with 19 bases between. This CDR3 spans 16 amino acids. The CDR3 loop reads CASSNSAGARSYGYTF. In DNA, the CDR3 is TGTGCCAGTAGTAACTCTGCGGGCGCAAGGTCCTATGGCTACACCTTC.

V gene TRBV7-9 combines with J gene TRBJ1-2; the D gene is possibly TRBD1 (6 bases). CDR1 and CDR2 (germline): SEHNR, FQNEAQ (reference sequence). The CDR3 sequence is 16 residues long. Trimming left V 5 bases short and J 5 bases short, with 21 bases between. The CDR3 bases are TGTGCCAGCAGCCGAGAACCAGGGGACGGGGAGTATGGCTACACCTTC. Amino acid sequence: CASSREPGDGEYGYTF.

The rearrangement links TRBV24-1 to TRBJ1-1; D uncertain. Germline V gives CDR1 KGHDR, CDR2 SFDVKD. Trimming pared 4 bases from V and 1 base from J, leaving 3 bases between. The CDR3 covers 12 residues. The CDR3 here is CATSDKNTEAFF. In DNA, the CDR3 is TGTGCCACCAGTGACAAGAACACTGAAGCTTTCTTT.

In the case of this clone: The sample holds other DNA sequences that translate to the same CDR3. The chain employs TRBV5-1 and TRBJ2-7; D unresolved. CDR1 SGHRS and CDR2 YFSETQ come from the germline V gene. CDR3 length: 12 residues. The V and J ends lost 0 bases and 6 bases respectively, with 7 bases between them. The CDR3 nucleotides read TGCGCCAGCAGCTTGGACGGCGGCGAGCAGTACTTC. This codes for CASSLDGGEQYF. The variable domain in full, with the rest retrieved from reference TRBV5-1 and TRBJ2-7, is KAGVTQTPRYLIKTRGQQVTLSCSPISGHRSVSWYQQTPGQGLQFLFEYFSETQRNKGNFPGRFSGRQFSNSRSEMNVSTLELGDSALYLCASSLDGGEQYFGPGTRLTVT.

There are a few counts of this clone. The V and J genes are TRBV3-1 (or the pseudogene TRBV3-2) and TRBJ1-3, with D possibly matching TRBD1 (6 bases). In germline, CDR1 is LGHDT, CDR2 YNNKEL (reference sequence). The length of the CDR3 is 13 residues. V lost 0 bases, J lost 11 bases, and 11 bases lay in between. The CDR3 spells CASSQDKGGAIYF. The DNA of the CDR3 is TGTGCCAGCAGCCAAGATAAAGGGGGTGCCATATATTTT.

This chain links TRBV2 with TRBJ1-2; 9 positions agree with TRBD1. The trim removed 3 bases at V and 12 bases at J, leaving 5 bases unmatched. Germline assignment: CDR1 SNHLY and CDR2 FYNNEI. The CDR3 sequence is 12 residues long. The CDR3 region has the DNA TGTGCCAGCAGTGATCCAAGACAGGGGGACACCTTC. Translation gives CASSDPRQGDTF.

The V call is TRBV6-5, the J call TRBJ1-1; D remains unclear. V was cut by 2 bases and J by 10 bases, with 8 bases left in between. Germline V lookup: CDR1 MNHEY, CDR2 SVGAGI. The CDR3 sequence is 11 residues long. CDR3 amino acids: CASSYGPTAFF. The CDR3 DNA sequence: TGTGCCAGCAGTTACGGGCCTACAGCTTTCTTT.

The rearrangement joins TRBV9 to TRBJ2-2, with D possibly TRBD1 on 5 matching bases. The V gene's germline CDR1 is SGDLS and CDR2 YYNGEE. The CDR3 is made up of 12 amino acids. Trimming removed 4 bases at V and 6 bases at J, with 7 bases between. In DNA form, the CDR3 reads TGTGCCAGCAGCTCAGGGTCCGGGGAGCTGTTTTTT. Its protein is CASSSGSGELFF.

This chain uses TRBV19 with TRBJ1-2; perhaps TRBD1 as D (6 bases). CDR3 size: 17 residues. Germline V gene sequence: CDR1 LNHDA, CDR2 SQIVND (reference sequence). V lost 4 bases, J lost 1 base, and 19 bases lay in between. For the CDR3, the DNA is TGTGCCAGTAGTAGGGCCTCGGTGAGGGGGTTTAACTATGGCTACACCTTC. Its translation: CASSRASVRGFNYGYTF.

The chain recombines TRBV4-1 with TRBJ1-4, with unresolved D. Trimming shortened V by 0 bases and J by 8 bases, and 13 bases separated the two germline ends. The CDR3 loop spans 15 amino acids. Germline V gene lookup returns CDR1 MGHRA and CDR2 YSYEKL. CDR3 sequence reads: CASSQDSSLVEKLFF. The CDR3 DNA is TGCGCCAGCAGCCAAGATTCGAGTTTGGTGGAAAAACTGTTTTTT.

This sequence joins TRBV11-2 and TRBJ2-3; D not certain. CDR3 size: 12 residues. Trimming took off 4 bases at V and 8 bases at J, with 10 bases between the two ends. Per germline, CDR1 SGHAT and CDR2 FQNNGV. The CDR3 loop reads CASSSPVGTQYF. In nucleotides, the CDR3 is TGTGCCAGCAGCTCCCCCGTCGGTACGCAGTATTTT.

The rearrangement uses TRBV5-1 and TRBJ2-3; D is possibly TRBD2 (6 bases). Trimming left V 0 bases short and J 4 bases short, with 9 bases between. The CDR3 spans 14 residues. The V gene's germline CDR1 is SGHRS and CDR2 YFSETQ. DNA of the CDR3: TGCGCCAGCAGCTTGGCCGGGGACTCAGATACGCAGTATTTT. Translating it yields CASSLAGDSDTQYF.

The J gene is TRBJ2-7, the V gene TRBV6-5, with 9 bases aligning to TRBD1. The CDR3 extends over 15 amino acids. Unmatched junction bases numbered 12, after V lost 7 bases and J lost 5 bases. Germline V gene sequence: CDR1 MNHEY, CDR2 SVGAGI. CDR3 region: CASIAGTGKGDEQYV. CDR3 nucleotide sequence: TGTGCCAGCATCGCCGGGACAGGGAAAGGGGACGAGCAGTACGTC.

CDR3: CASTKGLHGDIQYF. The CDR3 DNA follows: TGTGCCAGCACCAAGGGTCTGCACGGGGACATTCAGTACTTC. The chain links TRBV7-2 to TRBJ2-4; perhaps TRBD2 as D (5 bases). Germline lookup yields CDR1 SGHTA and CDR2 FQGNSA. The V gene lost 7 bases and the J gene lost 8 bases, with 18 bases spanning the gap. There are 14 residues in the CDR3.

The chain has TRBV5-1 and TRBJ2-3; tentative D call: TRBD1 (5 bases). V was cut by 1 base and J by 5 bases, with 11 bases left in between. The CDR3 totals 14 residues. Germline values: CDR1 SGHRS, CDR2 YFSETQ. The CDR3 nucleotides are TGCGCCAGCAGCTTGAGGCAGCAGGGAGATACGCAGTATTTT. Translated, it gives CASSLRQQGDTQYF.

V is TRBV7-8 and J is TRBJ1-1, with D possibly matching TRBD1 (6 bases). The CDR3 covers 15 residues. Trimming shortened V by 6 bases and J by 2 bases, and 16 bases separated the two germline ends. In germline, CDR1 is SGHVS, CDR2 FQNEAQ. As DNA, the CDR3 is TGTGCCAGCAGTCACGGGGGGGGCCGTAACACTGAAGCTTTCTTT. This translates into CASSHGGGRNTEAFF.

The count of this clone is one. This chain joins TRBV4-1 and TRBJ1-5, with D unresolved. Germline-derived CDR1 and CDR2 are MGHRA and YSYEKL. This CDR3 region has 13 residues. The germline V and J ends were trimmed by 1 base and 9 bases, with 10 bases remaining between them. CDR3 protein: CASSQVWESPQHF. CDR3 sequence (DNA): TGCGCCAGCAGCCAAGTATGGGAGTCGCCCCAGCATTTT.

V is TRBV4-1 and J is TRBJ1-1; no firm D call. Trimming took off 1 base at V and 4 bases at J, with 13 bases between the two ends. This CDR3 region has 15 residues. In germline, CDR1 is MGHRA, CDR2 YSYEKL. The CDR3 sequence is CASSQGGAGFTEAFF. The CDR3 DNA follows: TGCGCCAGCAGCCAAGGAGGCGCGGGGTTCACTGAAGCTTTCTTT.

V usage is TRBV19 and J usage is TRBJ1-2; D might be TRBD1 (6 bases). With 3 bases removed from V and 8 bases from J, the gap between germline ends came to 13 bases. The CDR3 extends over 13 amino acids. Germline V gene data show CDR1 as LNHDA and CDR2 as SQIVND (reference sequence). The CDR3 coding sequence is TGTGCCAGTAGTATGAGGGGGAGAGGCGGCTACACCTTC. This translates into CASSMRGRGGYTF.

This clone has more than one count but fewer than ten. The J gene is TRBJ1-4, the V gene TRBV14; 8 bases align to TRBD1. The ends lost 3 bases at V and 12 bases at J; junction bases unmatched: 3. CDR1 and CDR2 (germline): SGHDN, FVKESK. This CDR3 comprises 12 residues. The CDR3 sequence: CASSQDRVELFF. CDR3 in DNA: TGTGCCAGCAGCCAGGACAGGGTCGAACTGTTTTTT.

The chain couples TRBV5-4 to TRBJ1-1; 8 nucleotides agree with TRBD1. This CDR3 is built from 15 residues. Losses at the gene ends were 3 bases for V and 0 bases for J; bases not matched to a gene: 4. CDR1 and CDR2 (germline): SGHNT, YYREEE (reference sequence). CDR3 nucleotides: TGTGCCAGCAGCTCGGACAGGGTCATGAACACTGAAGCTTTCTTT. The encoded protein is CASSSDRVMNTEAFF.

This clone has just one count. V usage is TRBV19 and J usage is TRBJ1-4, with D possibly matching TRBD1 (5 bases). Germline CDR1 LNHDA, CDR2 SQIVND (reference sequence). This CDR3 has 14 residues. V was clipped by 7 bases and J by 6 bases, with 15 bases between them. The CDR3 sequence is CASTAAGGDEKLFF. CDR3 DNA: TGTGCCAGTACCGCGGCCGGGGGGGATGAAAAACTGTTTTTT.

V usage is TRBV9 and J usage is TRBJ2-1; D possibly corresponds to TRBD2 (6 bases). This CDR3 region has 15 residues. V lost 4 bases to trimming and J lost 0 bases, with 11 bases between them. Germline CDR1 and CDR2: SGDLS and YYNGEE. This CDR3 is CASSTGSRSYNEQFF. CDR3 coding DNA: TGTGCCAGCAGCACCGGGAGCCGCTCCTACAATGAGCAGTTCTTC.